A single sample gave rise to the 14 T cell receptor beta chains below, sequenced in a study of blood T cell dynamics during melanoma immunotherapy. The time point is: pre-treatment baseline. Assay: immunoSEQ multiplex PCR; the TCRdb copy retains only in-frame clones and omits some. The data contain more than 10,000 clones, approximately 84% of them seen just once; the ten biggest clones take up 13% to 15%. This sample comprised blood, obtained from a patient treated with checkpoint blockade. The source is a human donor with melanoma.

DNA of the CDR3: TGTGCCAGCAGCCAAGTAGGTGGGGTGGGTGAAAAACTGTTTTTT. This codes for CASSQVGGVGEKLFF. This chain links TRBV4-2 with TRBJ1-4; D gene uncertain. The V end was cut by 1 base, the J end by 7 bases, with 13 bases between. The CDR3 covers 15 residues. CDR1 is LGHNA and CDR2 is YNFKEQ in the germline V gene.

The V gene is TRBV6-5, the J gene TRBJ1-1, with D uncertain. The CDR3 contains 12 residues. The ends were cut back, 2 bases at V and 5 bases at J, with 6 bases in the middle. The germline gives CDR1 MNHEY, CDR2 SVGAGI. For the CDR3, the DNA is TGTGCCAGCAGTTACGCGGGGACTGAAGCTTTCTTT. Its protein is CASSYAGTEAFF.

The chain employs TRBV9 and TRBJ1-3; weak D call: TRBD1 (6 bases). Trimming shortened V by 3 bases and J by 4 bases, and 17 bases separated the two germline ends. Germline V gene lookup returns CDR1 SGDLS and CDR2 YYNGEE. The CDR3 is 16 residues long. Here the CDR3 reads CASSEDGTFRGNTIYF. The CDR3 DNA follows: TGTGCCAGCAGCGAAGACGGGACATTTAGGGGAAACACCATATATTTT.

This chain joins TRBV9 and TRBJ2-7; perhaps TRBD1 as D (5 bases). V lost 6 bases and J 2 bases, leaving 18 bases between the germline ends. CDR3 size: 15 residues. Germline V lookup: CDR1 SGDLS, CDR2 YYNGEE. The CDR3, as DNA: TGTGCCAGCACCAATCACGACAGTAACCCCTACGAGCAGTACTTC. It yields the protein CASTNHDSNPYEQYF.

This clone was detected a few times. The chain employs TRBV28 and TRBJ1-5; D is unresolved. The germline V gene has CDR1 MDHEN and CDR2 SYDVKM. Trimming cost V 3 bases and J 7 bases, with 4 bases left between them. The CDR3 covers 11 residues. The CDR3 protein is CASSLGQPQHF. DNA for the CDR3: TGTGCCAGCAGTTTGGGCCAGCCCCAGCATTTT. Full variable domain (missing parts from reference TRBV28 and TRBJ1-5): DVKVTQSSRYLVKRTGEKVFLECVQDMDHENMFWYRQDPGLGLRLIYFSYDVKMKEKGDIPEGYSVSREKKERFSLILESASTNQTSMYLCASSLGQPQHFGDGTRLSIL.

The chain links TRBV28 to TRBJ2-7; 7 nucleotides align to TRBD1. Germline loops: CDR1 MDHEN, CDR2 SYDVKM. V was clipped by 5 bases and J by 7 bases; unmatched bases: 8. The CDR3 sequence is 13 residues long. CDR3 nucleotide sequence: TGTGCCAGCAGTATAGGGGGCGCCGAAGAGCAGTACTTC. Amino acids: CASSIGGAEEQYF.

V is TRBV7-2 and J is TRBJ2-7, with 10 bases identical to TRBD1. Trimming cost V 5 bases and J 6 bases; bases outside gene matches: 10. The CDR3 has 15 amino acids. In germline, CDR1 is SGHTA, CDR2 FQGNSA. In DNA form, the CDR3 reads TGTGCCAGCAGCGCGCGACAGGGGGCCCCGGCCGAGCAGTACTTC. It is translated as CASSARQGAPAEQYF.

This clone showed up just once. V gene TRBV28 combines with J gene TRBJ2-1; D might be TRBD2 (6 bases). The length of the CDR3 is 16 residues. Per germline, CDR1 MDHEN and CDR2 SYDVKM. Trimming took 6 bases from V and 4 from J, leaving 19 bases between them. CDR3 coding DNA: TGTGCCAGCAGGCTCCGGGACTCCACTTCTTACAATGAGCAGTTCTTC. It yields the protein CASRLRDSTSYNEQFF.

CDR3 residues: CAISGERASNQPQHF. CDR3 DNA sequence: TGTGCCATCAGTGGTGAAAGGGCCAGCAATCAGCCCCAGCATTTT. This rearrangement joins TRBV10-3 to TRBJ1-5; D is ambiguous. Germline values: CDR1 ENHRY, CDR2 SYGVKD. This CDR3 region has 15 residues. V lost 4 bases and J lost 1, with 11 bases in between.

The chain is built from TRBV7-3 and TRBJ2-5; 8 nucleotides line up with TRBD2. The CDR3 sequence is 13 residues long. With V trimmed by 4 bases and J by 3 bases, 1 base remained unmatched. From germline, CDR1 is SGHTA and CDR2 FQGTGA. CDR3 nucleotide sequence: TGTGCCAGCAGCTCACTAGCGGAAGAGACCCAGTACTTC. Translated, it gives CASSSLAEETQYF. Full variable domain (remainder filled in from reference TRBV7-3 and TRBJ2-5): GAGVSQTPSNKVTEKGKYVELRCDPISGHTALYWYRQSLGQGPEFLIYFQGTGAADDSGLPNDRFFAVRPEGSVSTLKIQRTERGDSAVYLCASSSLAEETQYFGPGTRLLVL.

This chain joins TRBV7-9 and TRBJ2-3; D unclear. The length of the CDR3 is 12 residues. V lost 1 base to trimming and J lost 6 bases, with 5 bases between them. The germline V gene encodes CDR1 SEHNR and CDR2 FQNEAQ (reference sequence). CDR3 region: CASSLVYDTQYF. DNA for the CDR3: TGTGCCAGCAGCTTAGTGTATGATACGCAGTATTTT.

This clone was detected once. V gene TRBV7-9 combines with J gene TRBJ2-7; D uncertain. The CDR3 extends over 11 amino acids. CDR1 is SEHNR, CDR2 FQNEAQ, per germline (reference sequence). The V end was cut by 2 bases, the J end by 6 bases, with 5 bases between. The CDR3 loop reads CASSLMGEQYF. The CDR3 DNA reads TGTGCCAGCAGCTTAATGGGCGAGCAGTACTTC.

This chain connects TRBV18 to TRBJ1-1, with 12 bases aligning to TRBD1. Germline CDR1 and CDR2: KGHSH and LQKENI. The V gene end was trimmed by 0 bases and the J gene end by 4 bases; junction bases not matched to a gene: 12. This CDR3 is built from 19 residues. In DNA, the CDR3 is TGTGCCAGCTCACCACCGGGACAGGGGGCGCAAAGGGTGGGCACTGAAGCTTTCTTT. Translating gives CASSPPGQGAQRVGTEAFF.

This sequence joins TRBV27 and TRBJ1-4; D is undetermined. V was shortened by 6 bases and J by 8 bases, with 7 bases between the two germline ends. The CDR3 has 11 residues. In germline, CDR1 is MNHEY, CDR2 SMNVEV (reference sequence). The DNA of the CDR3 is TGTGCCAGCAGACGAGGCGAAAAACTGTTTTTT. This sequence encodes CASRRGEKLFF.